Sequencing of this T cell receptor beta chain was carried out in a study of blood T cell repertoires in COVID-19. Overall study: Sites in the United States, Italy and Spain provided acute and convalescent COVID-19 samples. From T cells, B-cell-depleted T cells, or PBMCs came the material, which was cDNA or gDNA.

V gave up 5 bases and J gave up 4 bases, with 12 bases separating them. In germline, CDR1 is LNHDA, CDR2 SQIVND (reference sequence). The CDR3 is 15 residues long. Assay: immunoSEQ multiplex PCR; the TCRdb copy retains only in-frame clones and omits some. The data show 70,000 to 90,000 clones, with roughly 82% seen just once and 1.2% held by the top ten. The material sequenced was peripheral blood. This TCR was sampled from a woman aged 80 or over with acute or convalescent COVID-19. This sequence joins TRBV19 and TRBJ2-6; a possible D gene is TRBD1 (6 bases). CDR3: CASSPGTTGANVLTF. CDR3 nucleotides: TGTGCCAGTAGTCCGGGGACAACCGGGGCCAACGTCCTGACTTTC.